These T cell receptor beta chains were read from a single sample in a study of blood T cell repertoires in COVID-19. Sequenced by immunoSEQ multiplex PCR; TCRdb stores in-frame clones only, minus some. The table records roughly 260,000 clones, roughly nine tenths of them present only once. Material: peripheral blood. Receptor source: a man aged 35 to 55 who had recovered from COVID-19. Each CDR3 is given with its conserved first and last residue. Each record gives: J gene, D gene, clone size, V gene, CDR3 protein, CDR3 DNA. D genes are given only for firm matches. Size tells how often a clone was seen (once, few, many) or the class of an expanded clone, and some rows leave it out.

>TRBJ2-5|TRBD2|once|TRBV7-2
CASSFAPGLAKETQYF
TGTGCCAGCAGCTTCGCCCCGGGACTAGCTAAAGAGACCCAGTACTTC
>TRBJ2-7|.|.|TRBV11-2
CASSYGGFYEQYF
TGTGCCAGCAGCTATGGGGGGTTTTACGAGCAGTACTTC
>TRBJ1-1|TRBD1|.|TRBV6-2/TRBV6-3
CASSYSDRDSNGEAFF
TGTGCCAGCAGTTACTCCGACCGGGACAGTAACGGTGAAGCTTTCTTT
>TRBJ2-7|TRBD1|.|TRBV6-5
CASTRDRAHEQYF
TGTGCCAGCACCCGGGACAGGGCCCACGAGCAGTACTTC
>TRBJ1-1|.|.|TRBV19
CASSLQATNTEAFF
TGTGCCAGTAGTCTCCAGGCAACGAACACTGAAGCTTTCTTT
>TRBJ2-7|TRBD1|few|TRBV7-9
CASSLAGTGVTVQYF
TGTGCCAGCAGCTTAGCCGGGACAGGGGTCACGGTGCAGTACTTC
>TRBJ2-4|.|once|TRBV27
CASSPMTGSPGPKNIQYF
TGTGCCAGCAGCCCTATGACCGGGTCCCCAGGGCCCAAAAACATTCAGTACTTC
>TRBJ1-5|.|.|TRBV5-8
CASSSDRPIGQPQHF
TGTGCCAGCAGCTCCGACAGGCCCATCGGTCAGCCCCAGCATTTT
>TRBJ2-2|TRBD2|.|TRBV6-1
CASSVTSGGPNTGELFF
TGTGCCAGCAGTGTGACTAGCGGGGGCCCGAACACCGGGGAGCTGTTTTTT
>TRBJ2-7|TRBD1|.|TRBV3-1/TRBV3-2
CASRNRGRPYEQYF
TGTGCCAGCAGAAACAGGGGGAGGCCCTACGAGCAGTACTTC
>TRBJ2-1|TRBD2|once|TRBV19
CASSIKRERRNEQFF
TGTGCCAGTAGTATTAAGCGGGAGAGGCGCAATGAGCAGTTCTTC
>TRBJ2-3|.|.|TRBV6-5
CASAAGGEDTQYF
TGTGCCAGCGCCGCCGGCGGCGAGGATACGCAGTATTTT
>TRBJ2-3|.|.|TRBV7-8
CASSLEGVATDTQYF
TGTGCCAGCAGCTTAGAGGGGGTCGCCACAGATACGCAGTATTTT
>TRBJ2-1|TRBD2|.|TRBV28
CASSVSGSRNEQFF
TGTGCCAGCAGTGTTAGCGGGAGTCGCAATGAGCAGTTCTTC
>TRBJ1-5|.|.|TRBV2
CASSEHTSGNQPQHF
TGTGCCAGCAGTGAACACACCTCCGGGAATCAGCCCCAGCATTTT